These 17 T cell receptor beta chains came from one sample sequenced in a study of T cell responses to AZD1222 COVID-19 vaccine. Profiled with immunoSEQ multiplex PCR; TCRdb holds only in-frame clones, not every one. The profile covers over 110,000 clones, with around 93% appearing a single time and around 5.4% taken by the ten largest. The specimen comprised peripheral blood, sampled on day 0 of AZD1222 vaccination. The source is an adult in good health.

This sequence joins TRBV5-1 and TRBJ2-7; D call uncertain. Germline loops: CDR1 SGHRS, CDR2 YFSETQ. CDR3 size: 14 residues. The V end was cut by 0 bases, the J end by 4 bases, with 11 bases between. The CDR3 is CASSLGVGSYEQYF. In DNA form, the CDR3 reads TGCGCCAGCAGCTTGGGGGTAGGATCTTACGAGCAGTACTTC.

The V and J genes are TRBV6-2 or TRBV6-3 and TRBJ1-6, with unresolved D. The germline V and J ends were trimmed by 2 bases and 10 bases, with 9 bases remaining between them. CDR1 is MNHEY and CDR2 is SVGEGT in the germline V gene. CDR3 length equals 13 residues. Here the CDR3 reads CASSYGGISPLHF. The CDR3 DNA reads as TGTGCCAGCAGTTACGGTGGGATCTCACCCCTCCACTTT.

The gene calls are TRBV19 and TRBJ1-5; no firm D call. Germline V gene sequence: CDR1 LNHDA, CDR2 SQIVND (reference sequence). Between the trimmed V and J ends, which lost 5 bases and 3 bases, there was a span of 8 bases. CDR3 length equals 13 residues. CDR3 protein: CASSPGLNQPQHF. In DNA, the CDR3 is TGTGCCAGTAGTCCCGGGCTCAATCAGCCCCAGCATTTT.

The CDR3 region is CASSSLGRSTYEQYF. CDR3 nucleotides: TGTGCCAGCAGCTCCCTGGGACGTTCCACGTACGAGCAGTACTTC. The chain has TRBV7-2 and TRBJ2-7, with D possibly called TRBD1 or TRBD2 (5 bases each). Between the trimmed V and J ends, which lost 4 bases and 4 bases, there was a span of 17 bases. There are 15 residues in the CDR3. CDR1 is SGHTA and CDR2 is FQGNSA in the germline V gene.

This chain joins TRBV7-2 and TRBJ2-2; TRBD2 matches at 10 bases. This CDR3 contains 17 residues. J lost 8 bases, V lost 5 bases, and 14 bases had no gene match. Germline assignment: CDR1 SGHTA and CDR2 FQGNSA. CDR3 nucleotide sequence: TGTGCCAGCAGCCTGAGGGCACTAGCGGGGCTAGGAGGGGAGCTGTTTTTT. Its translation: CASSLRALAGLGGELFF. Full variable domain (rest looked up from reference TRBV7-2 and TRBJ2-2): GAGVSQSPSNKVTEKGKDVELRCDPISGHTALYWYRQSLGQGLEFLIYFQGNSAPDKSGLPSDRFSAERTGGSVSTLTIQRTQQEDSAVYLCASSLRALAGLGGELFFGEGSRLTVL.

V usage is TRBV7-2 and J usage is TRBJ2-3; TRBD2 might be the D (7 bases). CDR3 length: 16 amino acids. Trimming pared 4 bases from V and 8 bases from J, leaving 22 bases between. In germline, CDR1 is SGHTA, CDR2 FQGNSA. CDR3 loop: CASSSLIGGRGGTQYF. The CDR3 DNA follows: TGTGCCAGCAGCTCCCTAATAGGCGGGAGAGGGGGTACGCAGTATTTT. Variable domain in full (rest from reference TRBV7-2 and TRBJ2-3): GAGVSQSPSNKVTEKGKDVELRCDPISGHTALYWYRQSLGQGLEFLIYFQGNSAPDKSGLPSDRFSAERTGGSVSTLTIQRTQQEDSAVYLCASSSLIGGRGGTQYFGPGTRLTVL.

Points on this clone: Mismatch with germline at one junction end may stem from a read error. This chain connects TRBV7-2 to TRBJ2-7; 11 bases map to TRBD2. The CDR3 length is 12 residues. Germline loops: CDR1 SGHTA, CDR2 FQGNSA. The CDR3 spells CASRTTSGSLNF. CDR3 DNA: TGTGCCAGCAGAACTACTAGCGGGAGTCTCAACTTC. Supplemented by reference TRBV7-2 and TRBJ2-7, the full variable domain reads GAGVSQSPSNKVTEKGKDVELRCDPISGHTALYWYRQSLGQGLEFLIYFQGNSAPDKSGLPSDRFSAERTGGSVSTLTIQRTQQEDSAVYLCASRTTSGSLNFGPGTRLTVT.

The CDR3 region has the DNA TGTGCCAGCAGTTCCGCGACCGCGAACACTGAAGCTTTCTTT. This encodes CASSSATANTEAFF. The chain is built from TRBV6-5 and TRBJ1-1; no clear D. In germline, CDR1 is MNHEY, CDR2 SVGAGI. Trimming stripped 4 bases from V and 1 base from J, with 10 bases between. The CDR3 contains 14 residues.

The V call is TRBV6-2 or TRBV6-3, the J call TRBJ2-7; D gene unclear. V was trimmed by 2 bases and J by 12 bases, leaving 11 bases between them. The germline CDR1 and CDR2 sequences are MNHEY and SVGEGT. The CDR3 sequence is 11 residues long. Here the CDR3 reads CASSYGRAAYF. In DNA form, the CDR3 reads TGTGCCAGCAGTTACGGTCGGGCAGCGTACTTC.

The CDR3 sequence is CASSWLGGGPSQETQYF. For the CDR3, the DNA is TGTGCCAGCAGCTGGTTAGGGGGGGGACCAAGCCAAGAGACCCAGTACTTC. The chain links TRBV28 to TRBJ2-5, with a possible D match to TRBD2 (7 bases). The length of the CDR3 is 17 residues. Germline loops: CDR1 MDHEN, CDR2 SYDVKM. Trimming removed 6 bases from V and 1 base from J, with 21 bases in between.

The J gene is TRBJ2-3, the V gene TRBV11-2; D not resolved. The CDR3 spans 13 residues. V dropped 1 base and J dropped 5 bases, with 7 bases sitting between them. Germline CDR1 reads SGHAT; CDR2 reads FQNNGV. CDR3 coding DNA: TGTGCCAGCAGCTTAGGGCCGGGAGATACGCAGTATTTT. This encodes CASSLGPGDTQYF.

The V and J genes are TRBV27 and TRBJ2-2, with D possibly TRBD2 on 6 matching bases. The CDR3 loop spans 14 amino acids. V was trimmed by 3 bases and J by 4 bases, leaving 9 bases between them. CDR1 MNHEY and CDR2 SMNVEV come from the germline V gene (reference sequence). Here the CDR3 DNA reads TGTGCCAGCAGTTTCTGGGGAGGCACCGGGGAGCTGTTTTTT. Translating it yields CASSFWGGTGELFF.

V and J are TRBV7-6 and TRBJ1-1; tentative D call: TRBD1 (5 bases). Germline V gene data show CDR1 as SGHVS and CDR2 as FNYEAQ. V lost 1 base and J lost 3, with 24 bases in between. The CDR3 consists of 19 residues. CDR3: CASSLVAGSLSGKDTEAFF. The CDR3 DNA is TGTGCCAGCAGCTTAGTGGCAGGGTCCCTTTCCGGTAAGGACACTGAAGCTTTCTTT. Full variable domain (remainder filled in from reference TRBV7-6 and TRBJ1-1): GAGVSQSPRYKVTKRGQDVALRCDPISGHVSLYWYRQALGQGPEFLTYFNYEAQQDKSGLPNDRFSAERPEGSISTLTIQRTEQRDSAMYRCASSLVAGSLSGKDTEAFFGQGTRLTVV.

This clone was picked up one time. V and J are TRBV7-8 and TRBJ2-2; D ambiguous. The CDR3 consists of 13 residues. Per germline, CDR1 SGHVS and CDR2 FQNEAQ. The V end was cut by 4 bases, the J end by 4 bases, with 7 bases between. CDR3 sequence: CASSSGVTGELFF. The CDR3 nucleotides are TGTGCCAGCAGCTCAGGTGTCACCGGGGAGCTGTTTTTT.

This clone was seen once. The CDR3 here is CATSTRTGLSEQFF. The CDR3 DNA is TGTGCCACCAGCACACGAACGGGATTATCTGAGCAGTTCTTC. The V and J genes are TRBV15 and TRBJ2-1, with a possible D match to TRBD2 (5 bases). Trimming took 4 bases from V and 9 from J, leaving 16 bases between them. The CDR3 contains 14 residues. Germline assignment: CDR1 LNHNV and CDR2 YYDKDF (reference sequence).

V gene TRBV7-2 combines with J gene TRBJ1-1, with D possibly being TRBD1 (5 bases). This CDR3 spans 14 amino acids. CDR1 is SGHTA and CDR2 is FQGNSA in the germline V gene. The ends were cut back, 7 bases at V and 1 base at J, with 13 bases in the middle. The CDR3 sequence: CASIPGPENTEAFF. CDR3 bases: TGTGCCAGCATTCCGGGGCCGGAGAACACTGAAGCTTTCTTT.

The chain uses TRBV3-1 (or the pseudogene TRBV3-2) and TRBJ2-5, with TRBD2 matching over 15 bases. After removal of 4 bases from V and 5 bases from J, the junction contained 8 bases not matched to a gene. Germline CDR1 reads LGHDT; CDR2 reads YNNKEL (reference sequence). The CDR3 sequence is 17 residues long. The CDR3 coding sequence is TGTGCCAGCAGCCTCTTGACCGGACTAGCGGGAGGGGAGACCCAGTACTTC. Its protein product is CASSLLTGLAGGETQYF.